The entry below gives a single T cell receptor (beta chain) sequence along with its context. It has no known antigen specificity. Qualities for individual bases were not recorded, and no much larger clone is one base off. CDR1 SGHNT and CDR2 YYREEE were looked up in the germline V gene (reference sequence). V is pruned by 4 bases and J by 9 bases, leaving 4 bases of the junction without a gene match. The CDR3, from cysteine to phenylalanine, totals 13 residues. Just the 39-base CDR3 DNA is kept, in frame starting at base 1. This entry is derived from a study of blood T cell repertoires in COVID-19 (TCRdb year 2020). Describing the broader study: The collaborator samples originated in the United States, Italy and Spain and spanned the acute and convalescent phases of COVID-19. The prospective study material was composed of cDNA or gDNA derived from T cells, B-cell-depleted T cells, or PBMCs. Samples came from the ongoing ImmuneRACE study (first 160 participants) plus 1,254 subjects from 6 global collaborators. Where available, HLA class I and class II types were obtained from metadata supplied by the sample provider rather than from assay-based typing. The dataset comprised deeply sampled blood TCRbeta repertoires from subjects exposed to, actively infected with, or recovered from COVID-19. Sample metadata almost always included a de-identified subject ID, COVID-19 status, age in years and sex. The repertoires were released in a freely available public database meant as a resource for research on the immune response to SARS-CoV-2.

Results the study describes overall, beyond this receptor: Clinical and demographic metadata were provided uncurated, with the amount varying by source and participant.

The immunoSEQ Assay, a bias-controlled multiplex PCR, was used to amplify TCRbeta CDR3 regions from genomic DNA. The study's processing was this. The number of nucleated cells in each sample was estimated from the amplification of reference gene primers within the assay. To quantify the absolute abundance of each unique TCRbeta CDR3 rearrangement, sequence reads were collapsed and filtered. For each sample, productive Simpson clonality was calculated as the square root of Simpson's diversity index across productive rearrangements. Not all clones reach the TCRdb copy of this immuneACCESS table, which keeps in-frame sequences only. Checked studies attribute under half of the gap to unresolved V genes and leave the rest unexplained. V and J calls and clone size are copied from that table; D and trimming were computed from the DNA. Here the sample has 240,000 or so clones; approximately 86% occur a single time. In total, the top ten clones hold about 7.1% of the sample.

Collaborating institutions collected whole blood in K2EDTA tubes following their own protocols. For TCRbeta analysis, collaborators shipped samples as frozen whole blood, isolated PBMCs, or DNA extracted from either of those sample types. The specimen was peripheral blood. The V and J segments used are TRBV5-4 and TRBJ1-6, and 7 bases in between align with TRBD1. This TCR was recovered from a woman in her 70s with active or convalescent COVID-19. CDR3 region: CASSREGASPLHF. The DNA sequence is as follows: TGTGCCAGCAGCCGGGAGGGGGCTTCACCCCTCCACTTT.